Shown below are 20 T cell receptor beta chains from a single sample sequenced in a study of cytomegalovirus exposure and HLA in healthy donors. Clones were read by immunoSEQ multiplex PCR, and TCRdb kept only the in-frame ones, dropping some. The top ten clones hold around 2.8% of a sample with 150,000 to 200,000 clones, more than 65% of them seen once. What was sequenced was PBMCs. The receptor set was obtained from a woman between 18 and 29 years old in good health and CMV-seropositive.

V gene TRBV13 combines with J gene TRBJ1-1, with 11 bases matching TRBD1. Unmatched junction bases numbered 2, after V lost 4 bases and J lost 1 base. The CDR3 covers 15 residues. From germline, CDR1 is PRHDT and CDR2 FYEKMQ (reference sequence). CDR3 loop: CASSWTGGGNTEAFF. The DNA of the CDR3 is TGTGCCAGCAGCTGGACAGGGGGCGGGAACACTGAAGCTTTCTTT.

CDR3 nucleotide sequence: TGTGCCAGCAGTTTTAGCGGGGGGATCAATGAGCAGTTCTTC. It encodes CASSFSGGINEQFF. The chain joins TRBV6-5 to TRBJ2-1; 10 nucleotides line up with TRBD2. V shed 4 bases, J shed 6 bases, and the junction held 3 bases outside the gene matches. Germline-derived CDR1 and CDR2 are MNHEY and SVGAGI. The CDR3 runs 14 residues.

This chain joins TRBV2 and TRBJ2-3, with D possibly TRBD2 on 7 matching bases. The CDR3 length is 16 residues. CDR1 is SNHLY and CDR2 is FYNNEI in the germline V gene. V shed 6 bases and J shed 4 bases, with 20 bases lying between them. As DNA, the CDR3 is TGTGCCAGCAGGAAAGGCGGGGGCCCTCCTTCAGATACGCAGTATTTT. Amino acids: CASRKGGGPPSDTQYF.

The gene calls are TRBV7-8 and TRBJ2-7; the match to TRBD1 covers 7 bases. V shed 4 bases and J 4 bases; nucleotides not matched to a gene: 7. Looked up from germline, CDR1 is SGHVS and CDR2 is FQNEAQ. The CDR3 is 14 residues long. In nucleotides, the CDR3 is TGTGCCAGCAGCTCCGACAGGGAAAGGTACGAGCAGTACTTC. Amino acid sequence: CASSSDRERYEQYF.

This chain uses TRBV9 with TRBJ2-3; 15 bases map to TRBD2. This CDR3 comprises 18 residues. After removal of 0 bases from V and 1 base from J, the junction contained 3 bases not matched to a gene. CDR1 is SGDLS, CDR2 YYNGEE, per germline. The CDR3 bases are TGTGCCAGCAGCGTAGGGACTAGCGGGGGGGCTCGCACAGATACGCAGTATTTT. Translating it yields CASSVGTSGGARTDTQYF.

The chain links TRBV7-9 to TRBJ1-4; 9 bases agree with TRBD1. The CDR3 totals 15 residues. Germline V gene sequence: CDR1 SEHNR, CDR2 FQNEAQ (reference sequence). Losses at the gene ends were 5 bases for V and 5 bases for J; bases not matched to a gene: 6. CDR3 nucleotide sequence: TGTGCCAGCAGCCCAGGGACAGGGCGGAATGAAAAACTGTTTTTT. Translating gives CASSPGTGRNEKLFF.

This clone was detected only once. The chain links TRBV27 to TRBJ1-1; 8 nucleotides align to TRBD1. Per the germline V gene, CDR1 is MNHEY and CDR2 is SMNVEV (reference sequence). CDR3 length: 19 amino acids. V lost 6 bases to trimming and J lost 0 bases; unmatched junction nucleotides: 18. For the CDR3, the DNA is TGTGCCAGCAGCACTACCCGGGACAGGAATAATCCGCTGAACACTGAAGCTTTCTTT. Translated, it gives CASSTTRDRNNPLNTEAFF.

This clone came up a few times. The chain couples TRBV12-1 to TRBJ2-7; TRBD1, the table's D call, was not compared with the DNA. TRBV12-1 is termed a pseudogene. The CDR3 length is 13 residues. The DNA of the CDR3 is TGTGCCAGCAGCCTCCGGGACAGCTACGAGCAGTACTTC. This translates into CASSLRDSYEQYF.

This clone has a single count. The chain uses TRBV6-5 and TRBJ1-1; possibly TRBD1 for D (5 bases). Trimming took 0 bases from V and 1 from J, leaving 12 bases between them. The CDR3 extends over 16 amino acids. Germline V CDR1 and CDR2: MNHEY, SVGAGI. The CDR3 bases are TGTGCCAGCAGTTACTCTGGGGGGGTGGGGAACACTGAAGCTTTCTTT. Encoded protein: CASSYSGGVGNTEAFF.

The genes are TRBV2 and TRBJ2-2, with D maybe TRBD2 (6 bases). In germline, CDR1 is SNHLY, CDR2 FYNNEI. V dropped 6 bases and J dropped 2 bases, with 13 bases sitting between them. The CDR3 spans 15 residues. The CDR3 loop is CASRVGSGNTGELFF. DNA of the CDR3: TGTGCCAGCAGGGTCGGTAGCGGAAACACCGGGGAGCTGTTTTTT.

V and J are TRBV12-2 and TRBJ2-7; TRBD1 is taken as the D call from the table, unchecked against the DNA. TRBV12-2 counts as a pseudogene. The CDR3 runs 15 residues. The CDR3 loop reads CASPSPSGTGGNKYF. The DNA of the CDR3 is TGTGCAAGTCCATCCCCCTCCGGGACAGGGGGCAACAAGTACTTC.

The genes are TRBV6-1 and TRBJ1-1, with D unresolved. CDR3 length: 14 amino acids. V lost 6 bases, J lost 3 bases, and 14 bases lay in between. The V gene's germline CDR1 is MNHNS and CDR2 SASEGT. In DNA, the CDR3 is TGTGCCAGCAGCCGCGCCCGGGATTACACTGAAGCTTTCTTT. It yields the protein CASSRARDYTEAFF.

The chain couples TRBV19 to TRBJ1-2, with 8 positions matching TRBD1. The CDR3 loop spans 12 amino acids. From germline, CDR1 is LNHDA and CDR2 SQIVND (reference sequence). J was trimmed by 8 bases and V by 9 bases; bases with no gene match: 8. DNA for the CDR3: TGTGCCAGCCTGACAGGGGCTTACGGCTACACCTTC. It specifies CASLTGAYGYTF. Full variable domain (rest looked up from reference TRBV19 and TRBJ1-2): DGGITQSPKYLFRKEGQNVTLSCEQNLNHDAMYWYRQDPGQGLRLIYYSQIVNDFQKGDIAEGYSVSREKKESFPLTVTSAQKNPTAFYLCASLTGAYGYTFGSGTRLTVV.

The V and J genes are TRBV6-5 and TRBJ1-2, with D tentatively TRBD1 (6 bases). This CDR3 comprises 13 residues. V gave up 5 bases and J gave up 7 bases, with 14 bases separating them. The germline V gene has CDR1 MNHEY and CDR2 SVGAGI. CDR3 bases: TGTGCCAGCAGTCATACAGGGTTACGTGGCTACACCTTC. This codes for CASSHTGLRGYTF.

This clone was counted between two and nine times. This chain joins TRBV6-5 and TRBJ1-4; D not certain. CDR3 size: 14 residues. Germline V lookup: CDR1 MNHEY, CDR2 SVGAGI. V lost 7 bases and J 3 bases, leaving 12 bases between the germline ends. The CDR3 region has the DNA TGTGCCAGCACCCGGCTTCAGGCTAATGAAAAACTGTTTTTT. Encoded protein: CASTRLQANEKLFF.

This chain joins TRBV9 and TRBJ2-7; D gene unclear. The germline gives CDR1 SGDLS, CDR2 YYNGEE. Trimming shortened V by 4 bases and J by 4 bases, and 18 bases separated the two germline ends. The CDR3 length is 15 residues. The CDR3 DNA reads TGTGCCAGCAGCCTCCAAGATAGTAGATTGTACGAGCAGTACTTC. This sequence encodes CASSLQDSRLYEQYF.

J is TRBJ1-1 and V is TRBV9; perhaps TRBD1 as D (5 bases). The CDR3 consists of 15 residues. V was trimmed by 4 bases and J by 0 bases, leaving 13 bases between them. Germline V lookup: CDR1 SGDLS, CDR2 YYNGEE. This chain's CDR3 is CASSPQGTVNTEAFF. The CDR3 nucleotides are TGTGCCAGCAGCCCCCAGGGTACGGTGAACACTGAAGCTTTCTTT.

The V call is TRBV6-5, the J call TRBJ1-1, with D possibly TRBD1 on 6 matching bases. Germline V CDR1 and CDR2: MNHEY, SVGAGI. The V end was cut by 4 bases, the J end by 5 bases, with 11 bases between. The CDR3 runs to 13 residues. CDR3 coding DNA: TGTGCCAGCAGTTTCACAGGGTTGACTGAAGCTTTCTTT. Encoded protein: CASSFTGLTEAFF.

V is TRBV5-1 and J is TRBJ2-7; 10 positions match TRBD2. CDR1 is SGHRS, CDR2 YFSETQ, per germline. V was pared by 5 bases and J by 3 bases, with 5 bases of the junction left unmatched. The CDR3 runs to 14 residues. CDR3: CASSITSGDYEQYF. The DNA of the CDR3 is TGCGCCAGCAGTATAACTAGCGGGGACTACGAGCAGTACTTC.

V gene TRBV6-5 combines with J gene TRBJ2-5, with TRBD1 identical over 8 bases. Trimming cost V 5 bases and J 4 bases; bases outside gene matches: 6. The CDR3 contains 14 residues. Germline V gene data show CDR1 as MNHEY and CDR2 as SVGAGI. The DNA of the CDR3 is TGTGCCAGCAGTCGGACAGGGTGGTCAGAGACCCAGTACTTC. This codes for CASSRTGWSETQYF.